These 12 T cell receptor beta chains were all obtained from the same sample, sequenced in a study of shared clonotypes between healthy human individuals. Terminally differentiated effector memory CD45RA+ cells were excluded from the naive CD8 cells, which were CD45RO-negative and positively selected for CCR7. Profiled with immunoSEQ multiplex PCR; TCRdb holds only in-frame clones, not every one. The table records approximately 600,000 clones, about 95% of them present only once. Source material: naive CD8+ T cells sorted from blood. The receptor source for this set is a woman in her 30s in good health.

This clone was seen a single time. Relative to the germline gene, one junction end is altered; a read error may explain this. CDR3: CASSLAQGSNNEQFF. The CDR3 region has the DNA TGTGCCAGCAGCTTAGCACAGGGCTCCAACAATGAGCAGTTCTTC. The gene calls are TRBV7-9 and TRBJ2-1, with D maybe TRBD1 (6 bases). The CDR3 sequence is 15 residues long. Germline V gives CDR1 SEHNR, CDR2 FQNEAQ (reference sequence). Complete variable domain (other parts from reference TRBV7-9 and TRBJ2-1): DTGVSQNPRHKITKRGQNVTFRCDPISEHNRLYWYRQTLGQGPEFLTYFQNEAQLEKSRLLSDRFSAERPKGSFSTLEIQRTEQGDSAMYLCASSLAQGSNNEQFFGPGTRLTVL.

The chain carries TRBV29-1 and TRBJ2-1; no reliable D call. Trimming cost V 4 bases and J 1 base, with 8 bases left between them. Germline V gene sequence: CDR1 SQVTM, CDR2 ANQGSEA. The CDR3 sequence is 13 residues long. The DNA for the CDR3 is TGCAGCGTTGCAGGCGTATCCTACAATGAGCAGTTCTTC. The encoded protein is CSVAGVSYNEQFF.

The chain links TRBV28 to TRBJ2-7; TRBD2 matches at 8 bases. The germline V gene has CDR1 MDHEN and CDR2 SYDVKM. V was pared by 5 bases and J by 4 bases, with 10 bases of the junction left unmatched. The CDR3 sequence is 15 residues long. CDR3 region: CASSTRLALKYEQYF. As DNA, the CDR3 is TGTGCCAGCAGTACCCGACTAGCGTTGAAGTACGAGCAGTACTTC.

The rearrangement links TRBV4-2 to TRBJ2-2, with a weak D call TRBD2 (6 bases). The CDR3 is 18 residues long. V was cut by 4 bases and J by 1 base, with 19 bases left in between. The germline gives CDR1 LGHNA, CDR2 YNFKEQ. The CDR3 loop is CASSPISAGVVNTGELFF. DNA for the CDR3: TGTGCCAGCAGCCCTATATCAGCGGGCGTGGTGAACACCGGGGAGCTGTTTTTT.

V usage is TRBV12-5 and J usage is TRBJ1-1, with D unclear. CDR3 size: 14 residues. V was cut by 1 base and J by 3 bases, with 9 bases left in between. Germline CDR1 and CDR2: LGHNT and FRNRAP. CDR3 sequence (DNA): TGTGCTAGTGGTTTGGCCGGGTCATACACTGAAGCTTTCTTT. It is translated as CASGLAGSYTEAFF.

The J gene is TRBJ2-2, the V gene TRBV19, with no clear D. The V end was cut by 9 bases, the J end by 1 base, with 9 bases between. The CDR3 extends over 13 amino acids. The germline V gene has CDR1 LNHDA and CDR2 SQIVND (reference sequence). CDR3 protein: CASLEGNTGELFF. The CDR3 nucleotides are TGTGCCAGCCTTGAAGGGAACACCGGGGAGCTGTTTTTT.

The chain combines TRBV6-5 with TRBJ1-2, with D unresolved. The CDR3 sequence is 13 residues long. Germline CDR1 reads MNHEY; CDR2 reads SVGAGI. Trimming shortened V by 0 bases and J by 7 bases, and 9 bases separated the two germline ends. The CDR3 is CASSYSAGLGYTF. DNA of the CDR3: TGTGCCAGCAGTTACTCAGCCGGGCTTGGCTACACCTTC.

DNA of the CDR3: TGTGCCAGCAGTTTACCCTCTGGTGAGCAGTTCTTC. This codes for CASSLPSGEQFF. The V and J genes are TRBV28 and TRBJ2-1; D gene ambiguous. The germline CDR1 and CDR2 sequences are MDHEN and SYDVKM. This CDR3 is 12 amino acids long. The V end was cut by 2 bases, the J end by 9 bases, with 8 bases between.

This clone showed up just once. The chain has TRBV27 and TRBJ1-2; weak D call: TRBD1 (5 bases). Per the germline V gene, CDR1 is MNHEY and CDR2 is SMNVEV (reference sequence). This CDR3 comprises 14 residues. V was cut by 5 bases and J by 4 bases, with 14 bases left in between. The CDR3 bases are TGTGCCAGCAGTCAAATCGGGACGGTCTATGGCTACACCTTC. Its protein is CASSQIGTVYGYTF.

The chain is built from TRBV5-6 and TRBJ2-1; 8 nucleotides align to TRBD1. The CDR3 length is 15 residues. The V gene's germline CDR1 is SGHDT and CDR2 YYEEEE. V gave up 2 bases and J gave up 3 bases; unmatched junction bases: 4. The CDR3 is CASSLGTGSYNEQFF. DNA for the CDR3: TGTGCCAGCAGCTTAGGGACAGGCAGCTACAATGAGCAGTTCTTC.

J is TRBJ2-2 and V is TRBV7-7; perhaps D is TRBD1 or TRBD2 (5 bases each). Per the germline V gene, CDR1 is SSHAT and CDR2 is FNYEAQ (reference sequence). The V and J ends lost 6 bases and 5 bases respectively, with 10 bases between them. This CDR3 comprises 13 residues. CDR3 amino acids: CASREGETGELFF. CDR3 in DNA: TGTGCCAGCAGGGAAGGGGAGACCGGGGAGCTGTTTTTT.

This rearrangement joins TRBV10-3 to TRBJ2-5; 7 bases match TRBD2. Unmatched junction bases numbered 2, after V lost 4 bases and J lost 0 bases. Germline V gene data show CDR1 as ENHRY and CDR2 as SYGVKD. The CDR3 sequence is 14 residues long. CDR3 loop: CAISVAGDQETQYF. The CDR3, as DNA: TGTGCCATCAGTGTGGCGGGAGACCAAGAGACCCAGTACTTC.